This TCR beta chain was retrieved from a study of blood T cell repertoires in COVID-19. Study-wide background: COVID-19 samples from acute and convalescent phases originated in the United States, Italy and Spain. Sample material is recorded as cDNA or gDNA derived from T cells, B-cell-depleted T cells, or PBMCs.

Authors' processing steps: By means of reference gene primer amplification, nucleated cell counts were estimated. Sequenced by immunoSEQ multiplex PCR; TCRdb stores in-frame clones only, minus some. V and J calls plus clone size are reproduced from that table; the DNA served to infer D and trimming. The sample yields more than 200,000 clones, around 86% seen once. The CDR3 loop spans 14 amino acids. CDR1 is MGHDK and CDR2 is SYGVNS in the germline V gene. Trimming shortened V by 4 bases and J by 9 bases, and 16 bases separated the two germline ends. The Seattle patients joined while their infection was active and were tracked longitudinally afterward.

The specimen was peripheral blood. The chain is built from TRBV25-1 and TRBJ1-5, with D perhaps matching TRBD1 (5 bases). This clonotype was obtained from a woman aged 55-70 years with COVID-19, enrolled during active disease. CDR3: CASSGQGGIGPQHF. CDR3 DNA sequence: TGTGCCAGCAGTGGTCAGGGTGGCATCGGGCCCCAGCATTTT.